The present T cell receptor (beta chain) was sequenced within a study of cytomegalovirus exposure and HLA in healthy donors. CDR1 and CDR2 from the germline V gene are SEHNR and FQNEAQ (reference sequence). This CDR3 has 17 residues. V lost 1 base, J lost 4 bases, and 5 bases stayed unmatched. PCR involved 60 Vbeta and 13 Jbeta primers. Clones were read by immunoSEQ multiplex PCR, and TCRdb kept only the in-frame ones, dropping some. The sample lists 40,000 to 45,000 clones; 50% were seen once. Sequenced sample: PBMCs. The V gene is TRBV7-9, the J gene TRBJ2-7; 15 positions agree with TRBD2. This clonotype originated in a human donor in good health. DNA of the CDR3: TGTGCCAGCAGCTTAGGGGGGACTAGCGGGAGGTTGTACGAGCAGTACTTC. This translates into CASSLGGTSGRLYEQYF.